The text below deals with one T cell receptor (beta chain). Its antigen is not identified. These data belong to a study of PD-1 blockade in classical Hodgkin lymphoma. Overall study context: Each patient was given nivolumab 3 mg/kg through a vein every 2 weeks.

CDR1 is SGHVS and CDR2 is FNYEAQ in the germline V gene. The CDR3 contains 16 residues. V was pared by 1 base and J by 4 bases, with 8 bases of the junction left unmatched. Relapses following autologous stem cell transplantation were seen in all patients, with brentuximab vedotin exposure varying. Study-level results: It was reported that newly diagnosed patients had less baseline TCR diversity than healthy donors.

Sequencing was performed with immunoSEQ multiplex PCR; in TCRdb, only in-frame clones are kept and a portion is missing. This sample carries tens of thousands of clones, around 82% of them seen once, and the ten largest clones take about 15%. V gene TRBV7-6 combines with J gene TRBJ1-1; 8 bases map to TRBD1. Source: peripheral blood mononuclear cells (PBMCs), taken before the second cycle of nivolumab. This TCR derives from a human donor with classical Hodgkin lymphoma. CDR3 loop: CASSLGPGQGSTEAFF. DNA for the CDR3: TGTGCCAGCAGCTTAGGACCTGGACAGGGAAGCACTGAAGCTTTCTTT.